The source of this TCR beta chain is a study of radiotherapy plus CTLA-4 blockade in lung cancer (dated by TCRdb to the late 2010s). Concerning the study at large: Among the enrolled patients, about 19% had an objective response, and less than 40% reached disease control.

Beyond this particular receptor, the publication reports: After treatment with radiotherapy and ipilimumab, TCR clones that originated in tumors expanded in peripheral blood. Increased serum interferon-beta after radiation, together with early dynamic changes in blood T cell clones, were reported to be the strongest predictors of response.

A remark on this clone: What antigen it recognizes has not been identified. Per-base quality was not reported, and no clone a single base away is much larger than it.

In this study, focal radiation therapy paired with CTLA-4 blockade (ipilimumab) was tested in patients who had chemo-refractory metastatic non-small-cell lung cancer. The method behind the library was the immunoSEQ multiplex PCR assay. TCRdb took this table from immuneACCESS and kept in-frame rearrangements with V and J called. Such tables lack part of the clones; where checked against another copy, unresolved V genes explain under half of the gap, and the rest is unexplained. The sample contains approximately 80,000 clones, roughly 74% of them found a single time. The ten most abundant clones make up approximately 10% of the sample. The CDR3 runs 16 residues from the cysteine to the phenylalanine. Only the CDR3 part of the read is kept: 48 bases, read in frame from the first base. For CDR1 and CDR2, the germline V gene (reference sequence) lists MNHEY and SMNVEV. V and J are trimmed by 1 base and 2 bases, and the gene matches miss 3 bases of the junction.

Specimen: peripheral blood, collected from a patient treated with radiotherapy plus ipilimumab. The source of this sequence is a human donor with non-small cell lung cancer whose response to radiotherapy plus ipilimumab could not be evaluated. Recombination connected TRBV27 to TRBJ2-2; TRBD2 aligns with 8 central bases. The CDR3 reads CASSLYGGANTGELFF. Here is the DNA: TGTGCCAGCAGTTTATACGGGGGGGCCAACACCGGGGAGCTGTTTTTT.